Listed below are T cell receptor beta chains from one sample, sequenced in a study of cytomegalovirus exposure and HLA in healthy donors. Sequenced by immunoSEQ multiplex PCR; TCRdb stores in-frame clones only, minus some. The table includes around 120,000 clones, around 77% detected once. Sequencing was carried out using PBMCs. These receptors were collected from a human donor in good health. The CDR3 runs from the conserved cysteine through the conserved F or W. The order of the fields is V gene, J gene, D gene, clone size, CDR3 DNA, CDR3 protein. A D gene is named only where the DNA matches it firmly. Part of the rows lack a size; the others show once, few, many or a class for expanded clones.

TRBV30	TRBJ1-1	.	.	TGTGCCTGGAGTCCATACACTGAAGCTTTCTTT	CAWSPYTEAFF
TRBV6-1	TRBJ2-3	TRBD2	once	TGTGCCAGCAGTCAACTAGCGGGAGAAACAGATACGCAGTATTTT	CASSQLAGETDTQYF
TRBV5-1	TRBJ1-1	TRBD1	.	TGCGCCAGCAGCTTGACAGGGGGCACGGGGAACACTGAAGCTTTCTTT	CASSLTGGTGNTEAFF
TRBV5-5	TRBJ1-3	TRBD1	.	TGTGCCAGCAGCGGTCGTCAGGGGGCCGTTGGAAACACCATATATTTT	CASSGRQGAVGNTIYF
TRBV7-8	TRBJ2-5	.	.	TGTGCCAGCAGCTTAAGCTTGAGGGTGTCCCAAGAGACCCAGTACTTC	CASSLSLRVSQETQYF
TRBV5-4	TRBJ2-7	TRBD2	.	TGTGCCAGCAGCTCGGGACTAGCGGTCTCCTACGAGCAGTACTTC	CASSSGLAVSYEQYF
TRBV7-6	TRBJ1-2	TRBD1	.	TGTGCCAGCAGCTTTGGACAGGGGTTCGGCTACACCTTC	CASSFGQGFGYTF
TRBV7-2	TRBJ2-7	TRBD2	.	TGTGCCAGCAGCTCACCGGGACTAGCGGAGTACGAGCAGTACTTC	CASSSPGLAEYEQYF
TRBV7-8	TRBJ2-1	TRBD2	few	TGTGCCAGCAGCCAGGGACTAGCGAGGAATGAGCAGTTCTTC	CASSQGLARNEQFF
TRBV6-5	TRBJ2-1	TRBD2	.	TGTGCCAGCAGTAATAGCGGGAGGGCCTTGAATGAGCAGTTCTTC	CASSNSGRALNEQFF
TRBV19	TRBJ1-5	.	.	TGTGCCAGTAGTATAGGTCTCCAGGGCAATCAGCCCCAGCATTTT	CASSIGLQGNQPQHF
TRBV27	TRBJ2-7	TRBD2	.	TGTGCCAGCAGTTTTGTACCTAGCGGGAACCGCCGTCACGAGCAGTACTTC	CASSFVPSGNRRHEQYF
TRBV20-1	TRBJ2-7	.	.	TGCAGTGCTAGAGATCACTACGAGCAGTACTTC	CSARDHYEQYF
TRBV5-1	TRBJ2-3	.	.	TGCGCCAGCAGCATACCCCGGGACTCTAGCACAGATACGCAGTATTTT	CASSIPRDSSTDTQYF
TRBV21-1	TRBJ2-1	.	.	TGTGCCAGCAGCAAAGTTGGACTAGCGGGACGGAATGAGCAGTTCTTC	CASSKVGLAGRNEQFF
TRBV2	TRBJ2-7	.	.	TGTGCCAGCAGTGAAGAGGGACACAACGAGCAGTACTTC	CASSEEGHNEQYF
TRBV11-3	TRBJ1-3	.	.	TGTGCCAGCAGCTTAGGTTCCAGGATCGCTGGAAACACCATATATTTT	CASSLGSRIAGNTIYF
TRBV6-1	TRBJ2-7	.	few	TGTGCCAGCAGTGAATCAGGGTTGGGAATGGGCTACGAGCAGTACTTC	CASSESGLGMGYEQYF